Sequencing of this T cell receptor beta chain was carried out in a study of blood T cell repertoires in COVID-19. Whole-study context: The analysed material was cDNA or gDNA that came from T cells, B-cell-depleted T cells, or PBMCs.

Germline-derived CDR1 and CDR2 are SEHNR and FQNEAQ (reference sequence). With 3 bases removed from V and 0 bases from J, the gap between germline ends came to 18 bases. CDR3 length: 19 amino acids. The protocol was immunoSEQ multiplex PCR, while the TCRdb copy is restricted to in-frame clones and leaves out a portion. The sample consists of 99,000 or so clones, about 86% of them appearing once. The genes are TRBV7-9 and TRBJ2-6, with a weak D call TRBD1 (6 bases). This clonotype originated in a woman aged 55-69 years in a cohort sampled during active or convalescent COVID-19. The sequencing sample was made of peripheral blood. CDR3 DNA: TGTGCCAGCAGCTTGTCACGGACAGTACCTTTCTCTGGGGCCAACGTCCTGACTTTC. Protein product: CASSLSRTVPFSGANVLTF.